Below, 2 T cell receptor beta chains from the same sample are listed, as sequenced in a study of beta chain features in type 1 diabetes (dated by TCRdb to the late 2010s). Library preparation employed the immunoSEQ multiplex PCR assay. The entire isolated RNA was reverse transcribed using the High Capacity cDNA Reverse Transcription Kit, and thus expressed TCRB transcripts were sequenced. The table comes from immuneACCESS by way of TCRdb, which keeps in-frame sequences with V and J called. Part of the clones is missing from these tables; in studies checked, under half for an unresolved V gene and the rest for unknown reasons. The sample table contains 300,000 to 400,000 clones; only one count was recorded for over 8.5% of them. The ten largest clones represent about 0.63% of the sample. Results the study describes overall, beyond this receptor: A moderate but significant shortening of TCRB CDR3 length was observed in type 1 diabetes patients in all four CD4+ subsets.

These TCRs' antigens remain unknown. Specimen: central memory CD4+ T cells from blood. These receptors came from a man in his thirties or forties with type 1 diabetes.

The rearrangement links TRBV5-1 to TRBJ2-1, with 14 bases lining up with TRBD2. The CDR3 extends over 15 amino acids. Germline V lookup: CDR1 SGHRS, CDR2 YFSETQ. The V gene end was trimmed by 4 bases and the J gene end by 8 bases; junction bases not matched to a gene: 5. The CDR3 is CASSAGLAGVDEQFF. CDR3 bases: TGCGCCAGCAGCGCGGGACTAGCGGGAGTGGATGAGCAGTTCTTC. Full variable domain (missing parts from reference TRBV5-1 and TRBJ2-1): KAGVTQTPRYLIKTRGQQVTLSCSPISGHRSVSWYQQTPGQGLQFLFEYFSETQRNKGNFPGRFSGRQFSNSRSEMNVSTLELGDSALYLCASSAGLAGVDEQFFGPGTRLTVL.

V usage is TRBV21-1 and J usage is TRBJ2-1; the table's D call, TRBD1, has no DNA check behind it. TRBV21-1 is a pseudogene. The CDR3 covers 13 residues. CDR3 sequence reads: CASGPGQKGLQFF. In DNA, the CDR3 is TGTGCCAGCGGTCCGGGACAAAAAGGTCTGCAGTTCTTC.